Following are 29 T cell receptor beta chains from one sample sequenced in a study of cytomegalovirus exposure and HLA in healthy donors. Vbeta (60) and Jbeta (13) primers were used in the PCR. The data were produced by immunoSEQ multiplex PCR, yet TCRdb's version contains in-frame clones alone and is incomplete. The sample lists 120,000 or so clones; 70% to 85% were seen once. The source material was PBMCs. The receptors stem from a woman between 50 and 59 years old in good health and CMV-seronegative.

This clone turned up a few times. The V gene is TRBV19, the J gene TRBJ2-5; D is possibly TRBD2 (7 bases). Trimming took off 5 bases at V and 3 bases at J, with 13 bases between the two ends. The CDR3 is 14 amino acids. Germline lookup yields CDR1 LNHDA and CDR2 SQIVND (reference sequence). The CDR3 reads CASSATGGKETQYF. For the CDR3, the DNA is TGTGCCAGTAGTGCTACGGGGGGCAAAGAGACCCAGTACTTC.

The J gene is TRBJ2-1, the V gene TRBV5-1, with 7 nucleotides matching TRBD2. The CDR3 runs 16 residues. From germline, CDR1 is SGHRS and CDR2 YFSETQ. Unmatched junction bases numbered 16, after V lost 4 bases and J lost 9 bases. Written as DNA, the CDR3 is TGCGCCAGCAGCCCAGGGAGGGCCGTCAATGACAGTGAGCAGTTCTTC. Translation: CASSPGRAVNDSEQFF.

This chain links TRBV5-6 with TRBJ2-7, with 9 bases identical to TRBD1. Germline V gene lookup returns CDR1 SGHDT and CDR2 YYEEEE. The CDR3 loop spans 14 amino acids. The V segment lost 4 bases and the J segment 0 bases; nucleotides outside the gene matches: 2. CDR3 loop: CASSQGQGSYEQYF. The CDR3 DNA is TGTGCCAGCAGCCAGGGACAGGGCTCCTACGAGCAGTACTTC.

The CDR3 DNA sequence: TGCGCCAGCAGCCCAGTCCCTCTAGCGGCTACATCCTACGAGCAGTACTTC. Translation gives CASSPVPLAATSYEQYF. This chain uses TRBV5-1 with TRBJ2-7; 7 bases are a match to TRBD2. Trimming removed 4 bases from V and 1 base from J; junction bases left unmatched: 14. The CDR3 contains 17 residues. Germline lookup yields CDR1 SGHRS and CDR2 YFSETQ.

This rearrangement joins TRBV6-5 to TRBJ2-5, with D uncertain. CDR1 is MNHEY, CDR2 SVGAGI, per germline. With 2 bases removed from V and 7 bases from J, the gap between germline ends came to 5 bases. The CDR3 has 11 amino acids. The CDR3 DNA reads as TGTGCCAGCAGTTACGGCGGGACCCAGTACTTC. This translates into CASSYGGTQYF.

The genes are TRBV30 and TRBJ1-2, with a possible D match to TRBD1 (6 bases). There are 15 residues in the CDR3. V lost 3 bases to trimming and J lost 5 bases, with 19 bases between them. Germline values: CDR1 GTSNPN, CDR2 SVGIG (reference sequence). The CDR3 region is CAWSPGDPSVYGYTF. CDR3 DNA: TGTGCCTGGAGCCCAGGGGACCCCAGCGTTTATGGCTACACCTTC.

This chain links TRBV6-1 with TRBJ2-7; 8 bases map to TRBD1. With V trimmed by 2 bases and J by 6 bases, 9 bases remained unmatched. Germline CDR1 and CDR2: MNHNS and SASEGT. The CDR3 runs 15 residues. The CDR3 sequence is CASSEIQGARGEQYF. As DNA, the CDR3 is TGTGCCAGCAGTGAAATCCAGGGGGCGCGTGGCGAGCAGTACTTC.

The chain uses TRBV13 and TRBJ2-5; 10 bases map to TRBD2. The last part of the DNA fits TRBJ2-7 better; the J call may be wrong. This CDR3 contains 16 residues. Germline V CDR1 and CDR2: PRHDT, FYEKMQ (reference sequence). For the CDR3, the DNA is TGTGCCAGCAGCCGAAGACCGGGACTAGCGAGGTACGAGCAGTACTTC. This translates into CASSRRPGLARYEQYF.

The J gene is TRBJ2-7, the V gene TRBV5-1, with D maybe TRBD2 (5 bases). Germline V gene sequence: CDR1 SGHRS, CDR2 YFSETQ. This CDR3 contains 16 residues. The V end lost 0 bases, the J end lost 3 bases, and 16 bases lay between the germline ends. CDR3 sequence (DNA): TGCGCCAGCAGCTTGGGGCAGTCCCCGGGGAGCTACGAGCAGTACTTC. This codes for CASSLGQSPGSYEQYF. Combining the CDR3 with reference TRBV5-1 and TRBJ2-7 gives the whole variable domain KAGVTQTPRYLIKTRGQQVTLSCSPISGHRSVSWYQQTPGQGLQFLFEYFSETQRNKGNFPGRFSGRQFSNSRSEMNVSTLELGDSALYLCASSLGQSPGSYEQYFGPGTRLTVT.

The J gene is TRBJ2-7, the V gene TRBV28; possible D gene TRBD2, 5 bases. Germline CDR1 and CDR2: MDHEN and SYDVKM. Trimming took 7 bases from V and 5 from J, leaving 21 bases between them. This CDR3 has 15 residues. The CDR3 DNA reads TGTGCCAGCATATCCGGTCGCTTAGCGTGGGACGAGCAGTACTTC. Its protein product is CASISGRLAWDEQYF. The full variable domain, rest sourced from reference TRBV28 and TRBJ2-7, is DVKVTQSSRYLVKRTGEKVFLECVQDMDHENMFWYRQDPGLGLRLIYFSYDVKMKEKGDIPEGYSVSREKKERFSLILESASTNQTSMYLCASISGRLAWDEQYFGPGTRLTVT.

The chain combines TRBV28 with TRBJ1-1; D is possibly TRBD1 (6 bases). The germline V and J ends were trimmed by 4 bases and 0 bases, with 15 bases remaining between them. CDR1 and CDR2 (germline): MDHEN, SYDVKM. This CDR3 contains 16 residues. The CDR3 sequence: CASSSDSSRMNTEAFF. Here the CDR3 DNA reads TGTGCCAGCAGTTCGGACAGTTCCCGCATGAACACTGAAGCTTTCTTT.

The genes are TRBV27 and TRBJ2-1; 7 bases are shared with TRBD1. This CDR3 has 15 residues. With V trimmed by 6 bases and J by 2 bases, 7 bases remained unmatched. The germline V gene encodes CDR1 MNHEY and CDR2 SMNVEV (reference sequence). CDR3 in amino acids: CASSLQGWAYNEQFF. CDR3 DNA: TGTGCCAGCAGCTTACAGGGGTGGGCCTACAATGAGCAGTTCTTC.

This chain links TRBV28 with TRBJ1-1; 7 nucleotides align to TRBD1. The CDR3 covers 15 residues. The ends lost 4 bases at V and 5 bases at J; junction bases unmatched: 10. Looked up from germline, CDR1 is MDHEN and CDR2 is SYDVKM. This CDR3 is CASSSPAPGQTEAFF. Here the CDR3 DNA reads TGTGCCAGCAGTTCCCCCGCGCCGGGACAGACTGAAGCTTTCTTT. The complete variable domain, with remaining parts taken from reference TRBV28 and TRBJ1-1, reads DVKVTQSSRYLVKRTGEKVFLECVQDMDHENMFWYRQDPGLGLRLIYFSYDVKMKEKGDIPEGYSVSREKKERFSLILESASTNQTSMYLCASSSPAPGQTEAFFGQGTRLTVV.

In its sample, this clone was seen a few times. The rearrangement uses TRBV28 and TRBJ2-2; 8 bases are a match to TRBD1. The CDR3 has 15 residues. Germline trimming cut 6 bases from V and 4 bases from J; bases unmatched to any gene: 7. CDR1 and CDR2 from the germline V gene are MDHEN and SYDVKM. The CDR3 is CASRSGQGSTGELFF. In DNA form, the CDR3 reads TGTGCCAGCAGATCCGGACAGGGTTCCACCGGGGAGCTGTTTTTT.

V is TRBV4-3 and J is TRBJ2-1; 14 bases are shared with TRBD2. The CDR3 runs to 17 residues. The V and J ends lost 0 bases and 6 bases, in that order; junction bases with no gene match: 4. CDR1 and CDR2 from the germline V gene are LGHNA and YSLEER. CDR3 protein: CASSQDIGTSGSNEQFF. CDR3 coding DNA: TGCGCCAGCAGCCAAGATATCGGGACTAGCGGGAGCAATGAGCAGTTCTTC.

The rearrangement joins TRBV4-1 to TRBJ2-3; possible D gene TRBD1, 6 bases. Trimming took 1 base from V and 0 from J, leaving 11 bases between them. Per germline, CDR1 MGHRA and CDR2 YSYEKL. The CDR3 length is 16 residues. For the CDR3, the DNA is TGCGCCAGCAGCCAAGTCCAGGGGCAAAGCACAGATACGCAGTATTTT. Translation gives CASSQVQGQSTDTQYF.

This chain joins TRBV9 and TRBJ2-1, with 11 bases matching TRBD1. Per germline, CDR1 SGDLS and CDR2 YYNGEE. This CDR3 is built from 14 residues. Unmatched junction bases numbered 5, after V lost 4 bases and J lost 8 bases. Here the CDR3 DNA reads TGTGCCAGCAGCTCCGGGACAGGGGGTTATGAGCAGTTCTTC. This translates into CASSSGTGGYEQFF.

In DNA, the CDR3 is TGCGCCAGCAGCTTAACACCGGGACAGGGTTCTTCGGCCCAGTACTTC. Its translation: CASSLTPGQGSSAQYF. The V gene is TRBV5-1, the J gene TRBJ2-5, with 9 bases identical to TRBD1. The CDR3 loop spans 16 amino acids. Looked up from germline, CDR1 is SGHRS and CDR2 is YFSETQ. Unmatched junction bases numbered 14, after V lost 2 bases and J lost 9 bases.

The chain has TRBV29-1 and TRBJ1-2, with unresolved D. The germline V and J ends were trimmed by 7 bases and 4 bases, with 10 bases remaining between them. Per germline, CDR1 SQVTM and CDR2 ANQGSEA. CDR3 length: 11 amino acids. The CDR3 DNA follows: TGCAGCGACGAGAGTACCTATGGCTACACCTTC. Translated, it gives CSDESTYGYTF.

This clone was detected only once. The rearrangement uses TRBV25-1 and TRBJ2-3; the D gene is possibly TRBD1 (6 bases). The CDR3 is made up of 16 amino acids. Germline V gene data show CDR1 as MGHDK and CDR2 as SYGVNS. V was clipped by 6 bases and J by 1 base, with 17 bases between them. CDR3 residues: CASSRSQGMGTDTQYF. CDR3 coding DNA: TGTGCCAGCAGCCGCTCTCAGGGGATGGGCACAGATACGCAGTATTTT.

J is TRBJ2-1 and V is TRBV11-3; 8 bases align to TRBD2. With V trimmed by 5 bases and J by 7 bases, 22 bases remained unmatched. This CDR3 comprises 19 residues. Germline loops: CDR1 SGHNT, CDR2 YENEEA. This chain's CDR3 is CASSPPPWVAGKGENEQFF. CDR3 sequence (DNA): TGTGCCAGCAGCCCCCCCCCTTGGGTAGCGGGAAAGGGGGAGAATGAGCAGTTCTTC.

The DNA of the CDR3 is TGTGCCAGCAGCTTATCTCAGCGATTGACAGGGGGCCAGCCCCAGCATTTT. Protein: CASSLSQRLTGGQPQHF. V and J are TRBV7-2 and TRBJ1-5, with 10 bases fitting TRBD1. Trimming took 2 bases from V and 7 from J; bases not matched to a gene: 11. This CDR3 has 17 residues. The V gene's germline CDR1 is SGHTA and CDR2 FQGNSA. Variable domain in full (rest from reference TRBV7-2 and TRBJ1-5): GAGVSQSPSNKVTEKGKDVELRCDPISGHTALYWYRQSLGQGLEFLIYFQGNSAPDKSGLPSDRFSAERTGGSVSTLTIQRTQQEDSAVYLCASSLSQRLTGGQPQHFGDGTRLSIL.

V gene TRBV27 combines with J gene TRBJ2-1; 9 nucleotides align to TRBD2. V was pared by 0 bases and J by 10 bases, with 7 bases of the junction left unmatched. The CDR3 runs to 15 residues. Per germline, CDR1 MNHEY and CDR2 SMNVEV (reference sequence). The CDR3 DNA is TGTGCCAGCAGTTTATCGGGCGGGAGGGCCTGGGAGCAGTTCTTC. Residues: CASSLSGGRAWEQFF.

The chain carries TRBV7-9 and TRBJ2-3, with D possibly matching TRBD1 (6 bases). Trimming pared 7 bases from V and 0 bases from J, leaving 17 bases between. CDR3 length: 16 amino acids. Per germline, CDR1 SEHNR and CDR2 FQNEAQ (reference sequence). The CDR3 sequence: CASTYGGQSSTDTQYF. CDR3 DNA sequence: TGTGCCAGCACCTACGGAGGACAGTCTAGCACAGATACGCAGTATTTT. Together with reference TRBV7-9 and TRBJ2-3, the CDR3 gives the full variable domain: DTGVSQNPRHKITKRGQNVTFRCDPISEHNRLYWYRQTLGQGPEFLTYFQNEAQLEKSRLLSDRFSAERPKGSFSTLEIQRTEQGDSAMYLCASTYGGQSSTDTQYFGPGTRLTVL.

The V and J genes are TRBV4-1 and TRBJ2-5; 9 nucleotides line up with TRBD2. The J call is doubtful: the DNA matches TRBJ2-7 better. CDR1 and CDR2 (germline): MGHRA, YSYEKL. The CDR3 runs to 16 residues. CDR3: CASSQGRLADHYEQYF. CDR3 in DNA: TGCGCCAGCAGCCAAGGACGACTAGCGGACCACTACGAGCAGTACTTC.

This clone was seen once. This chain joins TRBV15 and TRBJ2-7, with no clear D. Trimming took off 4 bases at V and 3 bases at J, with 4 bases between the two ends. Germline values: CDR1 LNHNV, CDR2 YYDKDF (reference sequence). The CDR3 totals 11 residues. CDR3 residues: CATSMYYEQYF. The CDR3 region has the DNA TGTGCCACCAGCATGTACTACGAGCAGTACTTC.

The CDR3 is CSVEPGPMNTEAFF. CDR3 bases: TGCAGCGTTGAGCCAGGGCCCATGAACACTGAAGCTTTCTTT. This chain links TRBV29-1 with TRBJ1-1; weak D call: TRBD1 (5 bases). Trimming took off 3 bases at V and 0 bases at J, with 11 bases between the two ends. Germline assignment: CDR1 SQVTM and CDR2 ANQGSEA. The CDR3 has 14 amino acids.

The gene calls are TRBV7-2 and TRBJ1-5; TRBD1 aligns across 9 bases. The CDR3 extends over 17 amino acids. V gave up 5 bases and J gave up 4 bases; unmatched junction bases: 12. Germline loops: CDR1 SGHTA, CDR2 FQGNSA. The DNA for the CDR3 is TGTGCCAGCAGCCCAAGAACGGGGGACAGGGCTAATCAGCCCCAGCATTTT. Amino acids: CASSPRTGDRANQPQHF.

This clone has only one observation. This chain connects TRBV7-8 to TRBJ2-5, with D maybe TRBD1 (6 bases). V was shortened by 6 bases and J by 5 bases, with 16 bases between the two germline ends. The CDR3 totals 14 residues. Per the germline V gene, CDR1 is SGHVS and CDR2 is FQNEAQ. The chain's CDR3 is CASRITTGMETQYF. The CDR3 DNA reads TGTGCCAGCAGAATTACTACAGGGATGGAGACCCAGTACTTC.